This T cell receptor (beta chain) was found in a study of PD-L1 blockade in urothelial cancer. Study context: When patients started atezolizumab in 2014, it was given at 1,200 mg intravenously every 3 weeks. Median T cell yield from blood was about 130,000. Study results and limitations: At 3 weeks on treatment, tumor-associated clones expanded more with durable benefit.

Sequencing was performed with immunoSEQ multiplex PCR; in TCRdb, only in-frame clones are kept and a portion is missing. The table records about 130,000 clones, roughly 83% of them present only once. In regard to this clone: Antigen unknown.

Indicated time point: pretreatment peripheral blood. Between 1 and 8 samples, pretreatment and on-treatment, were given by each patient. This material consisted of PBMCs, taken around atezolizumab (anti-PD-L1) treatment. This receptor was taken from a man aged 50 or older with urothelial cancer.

CDR3 protein: CASSVAGGMNTGELFF. In nucleotides, the CDR3 is TGTGCCAGCAGCGTAGCTGGCGGGATGAACACCGGGGAGCTGTTTTTT. This chain joins TRBV9 and TRBJ2-2, with D possibly being TRBD2 (6 bases). Trimming removed 0 bases at V and 1 base at J, with 10 bases between. CDR3 length: 16 residues. Germline V lookup: CDR1 SGDLS, CDR2 YYNGEE.